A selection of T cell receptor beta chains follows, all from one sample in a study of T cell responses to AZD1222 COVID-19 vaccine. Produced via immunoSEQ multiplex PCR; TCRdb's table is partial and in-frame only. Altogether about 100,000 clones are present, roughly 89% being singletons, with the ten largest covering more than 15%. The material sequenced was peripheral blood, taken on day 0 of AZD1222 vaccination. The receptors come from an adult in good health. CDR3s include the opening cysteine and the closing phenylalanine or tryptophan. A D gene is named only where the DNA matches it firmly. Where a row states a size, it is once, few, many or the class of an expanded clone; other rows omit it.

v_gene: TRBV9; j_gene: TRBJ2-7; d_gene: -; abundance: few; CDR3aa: CASSVGPDGVGEQYF; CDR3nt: TGTGCCAGCAGCGTGGGCCCAGACGGGGTAGGCGAGCAGTACTTC
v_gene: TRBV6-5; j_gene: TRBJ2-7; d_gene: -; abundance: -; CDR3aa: CASSYLEEEQYF; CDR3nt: TGTGCCAGCAGTTACTTGGAGGAAGAGCAGTACTTC
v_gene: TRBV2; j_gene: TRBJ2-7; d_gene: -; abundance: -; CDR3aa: CASSEAEQENYEQYF; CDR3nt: TGTGCCAGCAGTGAAGCAGAACAGGAGAACTACGAGCAGTACTTC
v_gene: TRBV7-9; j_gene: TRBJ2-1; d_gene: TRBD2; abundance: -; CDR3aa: CASSLTSGEQFF; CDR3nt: TGTGCCAGCAGCCTCACTAGCGGTGAGCAGTTCTTC
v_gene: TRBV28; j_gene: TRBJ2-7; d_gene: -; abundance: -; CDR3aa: CASSGAGASSYEQYF; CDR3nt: TGTGCCAGCAGTGGGGCAGGGGCTAGCTCCTACGAGCAGTACTTC
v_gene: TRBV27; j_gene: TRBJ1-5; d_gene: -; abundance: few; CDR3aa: CASSLSAGFQPQHF; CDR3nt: TGTGCCAGCAGTTTATCGGCGGGGTTCCAGCCCCAGCATTTT
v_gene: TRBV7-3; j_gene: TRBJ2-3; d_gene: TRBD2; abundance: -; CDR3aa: CASSPMRTSGSTLRADTQYF; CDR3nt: TGTGCCAGCAGCCCGATGAGGACTAGCGGCTCTACTCTTAGGGCCGATACGCAGTATTTT
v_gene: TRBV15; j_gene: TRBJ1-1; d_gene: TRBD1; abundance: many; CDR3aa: CATSMDRGLNTEAFF; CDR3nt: TGTGCCACCAGCATGGACAGGGGCTTGAACACTGAAGCTTTCTTT
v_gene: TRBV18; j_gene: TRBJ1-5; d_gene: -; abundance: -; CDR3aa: CASSPNRGNQPQHF; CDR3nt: TGTGCCAGCTCACCAAATAGGGGTAATCAGCCCCAGCATTTT
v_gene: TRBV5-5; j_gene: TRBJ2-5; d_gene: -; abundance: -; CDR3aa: CASSLKGETQYF; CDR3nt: TGTGCCAGCAGCTTGAAAGGAGAGACCCAGTACTTC
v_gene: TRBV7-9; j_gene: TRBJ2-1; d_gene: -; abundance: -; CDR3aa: CASLGWGIGGAAGDNEQFF; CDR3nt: TGTGCCAGCCTCGGGTGGGGAATCGGAGGGGCTGCTGGGGACAATGAGCAGTTCTTC
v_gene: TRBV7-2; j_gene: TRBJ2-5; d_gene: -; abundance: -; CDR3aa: CASSLAQLQETQYF; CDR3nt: TGTGCCAGCAGCTTAGCCCAATTACAAGAGACCCAGTACTTC
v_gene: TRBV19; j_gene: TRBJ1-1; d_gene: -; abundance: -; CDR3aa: CASSMRGGNTEAFF; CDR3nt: TGTGCCAGTAGTATGAGGGGCGGTAATACTGAAGCTTTCTTT
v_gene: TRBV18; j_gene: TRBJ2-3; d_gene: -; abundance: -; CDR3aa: CASSPARRTDDTDTQYF; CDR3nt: TGTGCCAGCTCACCTGCCAGAAGGACAGACGACACAGATACGCAGTATTTT
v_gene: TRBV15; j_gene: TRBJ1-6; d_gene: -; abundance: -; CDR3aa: CATSRDRPLNSPLHF; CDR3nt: TGTGCCACCAGCAGAGATCGTCCGCTTAATTCACCCCTCCACTTT
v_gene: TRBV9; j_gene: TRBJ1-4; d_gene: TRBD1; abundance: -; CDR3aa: CASSEEQGINEKLFF; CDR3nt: TGTGCCAGCAGCGAAGAACAGGGGATTAATGAAAAACTGTTTTTT
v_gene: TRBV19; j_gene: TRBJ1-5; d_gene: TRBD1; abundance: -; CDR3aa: CASSTNRGLPQHF; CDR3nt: TGTGCCAGTAGTACTAACAGGGGTCTGCCCCAGCATTTT
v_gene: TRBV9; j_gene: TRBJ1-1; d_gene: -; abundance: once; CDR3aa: CASSVGGKGTEAFF; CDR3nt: TGTGCCAGCAGCGTAGGAGGGAAAGGGACTGAAGCTTTCTTT
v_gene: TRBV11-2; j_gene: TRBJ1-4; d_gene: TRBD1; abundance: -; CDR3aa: CASSDRGQGRIRSKEKLFF; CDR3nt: TGTGCCAGCAGCGACAGGGGACAGGGTAGAATTAGATCAAAGGAAAAACTGTTTTTT